This T cell receptor beta chain was identified during a study of cytomegalovirus exposure and HLA in healthy donors. Per germline, CDR1 KGHSH and CDR2 LQKENI. The CDR3 covers 18 residues. The V segment lost 1 base and the J segment 9 bases; nucleotides outside the gene matches: 13. 13 Jbeta primers and 60 Vbeta primers were used for the PCR. TCRdb's table, derived via immunoSEQ multiplex PCR, lists solely in-frame clones and lacks some. In the table there are some 180,000 clones, roughly 10% of which are singletons. The sequence came from a woman in her 30s in good health and CMV-seropositive. The source material was PBMCs. The chain has TRBV18 and TRBJ2-1, with 12 bases that match TRBD2. The CDR3 bases are TGTGCCAGCTCACCACGTTCTAGCGGGAGGGCCCCCGGGGGTGAGCAGTTCTTC. Its protein is CASSPRSSGRAPGGEQFF.